This T cell receptor beta chain stems from a study of T cells in Graves' hyperthyroidism and ophthalmopathy. Across the study: Blood from the periphery was taken at initial diagnosis, before any treatment.

RNA transcripts provided the source from which TCR beta CDR3 regions were amplified. During a first-round RT-PCR of the TCR CDR3, the HTBI primer set was used. TCRdb reprocessed the multiplex PCR reads via MiXCR and lists one record per CDR3 protein. Of 600,000 to 850,000 distinct CDR3 sequences in the sample, roughly a sixth were seen once. Diagnosis of hyperthyroidism was new in patients aged 18 to 65, and its duration was under 2 months. Diagnoses were made from clinical symptoms, serum measures (thyroxine and TRAb), thyroid ultrasound and orbital computed tomography. When hyperthyroidism was first diagnosed, the blood sample was taken, preceding any ophthalmopathy symptoms. This clonotype occurred a few times. A much larger clone lies a single base off, so this may be a read error. Germline V gene lookup returns CDR1 SGHAT and CDR2 FQNNGV. The length of the CDR3 is 18 residues.

The clonotype was recovered from a woman aged 50 to 60 with Graves' hyperthyroidism that later progressed to Graves' ophthalmopathy. The material sequenced was blood. The rearrangement links TRBV11-2 to TRBJ1-5; 7 bases are shared with TRBD1. The chain's CDR3 is CANSFPRDSSYSNQPQHF. The CDR3 bases are TGTGCCAACAGCTTCCCGCGGGACAGCTCCTATAGCAATCAGCCCCAGCATTTT.